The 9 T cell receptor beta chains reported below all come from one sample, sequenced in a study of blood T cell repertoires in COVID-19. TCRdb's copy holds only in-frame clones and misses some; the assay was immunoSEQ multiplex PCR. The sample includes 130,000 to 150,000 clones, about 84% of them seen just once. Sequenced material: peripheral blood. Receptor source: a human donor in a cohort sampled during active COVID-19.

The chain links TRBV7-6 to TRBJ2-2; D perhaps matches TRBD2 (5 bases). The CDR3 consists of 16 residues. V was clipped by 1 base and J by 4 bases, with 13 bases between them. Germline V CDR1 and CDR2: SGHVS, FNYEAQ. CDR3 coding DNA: TGTGCCAGCAGCTTAGTCGAAGGACTGAGCACCGGGGAGCTGTTTTTT. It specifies CASSLVEGLSTGELFF.

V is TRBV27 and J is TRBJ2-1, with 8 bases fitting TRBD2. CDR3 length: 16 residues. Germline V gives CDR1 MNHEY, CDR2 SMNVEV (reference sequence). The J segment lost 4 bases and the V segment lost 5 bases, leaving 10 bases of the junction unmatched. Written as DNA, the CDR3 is TGTGCCAGCAGTCGCGGGGCGGGGGGATCTTACAATGAGCAGTTCTTC. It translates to CASSRGAGGSYNEQFF.

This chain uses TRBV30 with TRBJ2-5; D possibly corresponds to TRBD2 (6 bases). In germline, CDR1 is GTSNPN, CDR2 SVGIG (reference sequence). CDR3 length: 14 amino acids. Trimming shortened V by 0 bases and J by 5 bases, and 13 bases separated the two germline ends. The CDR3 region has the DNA TGTGCCTGGAGTGTCCCTGGGGGAGGTGAGACCCAGTACTTC. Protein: CAWSVPGGGETQYF.

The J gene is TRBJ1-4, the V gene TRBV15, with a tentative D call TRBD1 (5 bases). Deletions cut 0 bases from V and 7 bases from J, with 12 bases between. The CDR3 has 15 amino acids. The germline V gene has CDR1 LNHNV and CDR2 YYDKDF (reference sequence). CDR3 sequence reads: CATSRDPGRGEKLFF. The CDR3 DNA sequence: TGTGCCACCAGCAGAGATCCAGGGAGGGGTGAAAAACTGTTTTTT.

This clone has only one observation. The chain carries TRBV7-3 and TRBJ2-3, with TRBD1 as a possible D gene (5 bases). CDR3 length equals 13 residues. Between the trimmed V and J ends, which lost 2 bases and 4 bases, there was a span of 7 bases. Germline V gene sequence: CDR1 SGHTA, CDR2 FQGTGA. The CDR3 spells CASSLLGADTQYF. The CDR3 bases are TGTGCCAGCAGCTTACTAGGGGCAGATACGCAGTATTTT.

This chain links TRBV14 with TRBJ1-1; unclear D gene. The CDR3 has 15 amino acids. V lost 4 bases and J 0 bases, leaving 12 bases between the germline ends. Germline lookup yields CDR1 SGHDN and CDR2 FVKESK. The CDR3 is CASSRVVLMNTEAFF. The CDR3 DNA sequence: TGTGCCAGCAGCCGAGTTGTCCTCATGAACACTGAAGCTTTCTTT.

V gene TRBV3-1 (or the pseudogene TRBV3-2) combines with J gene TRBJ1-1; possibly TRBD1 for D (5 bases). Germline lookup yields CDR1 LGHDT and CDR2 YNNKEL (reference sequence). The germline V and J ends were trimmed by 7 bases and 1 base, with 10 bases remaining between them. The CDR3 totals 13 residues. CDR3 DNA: TGTGCCAGCAATAACGGGGGGAACACTGAAGCTTTCTTT. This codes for CASNNGGNTEAFF.

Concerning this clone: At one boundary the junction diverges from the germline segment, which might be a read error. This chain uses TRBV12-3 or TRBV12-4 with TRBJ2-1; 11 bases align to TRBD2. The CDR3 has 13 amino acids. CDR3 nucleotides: TGTGCCAGCAGTCCGCTAGCGGGGGGAACTTTGATCTTC. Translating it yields CASSPLAGGTLIF.

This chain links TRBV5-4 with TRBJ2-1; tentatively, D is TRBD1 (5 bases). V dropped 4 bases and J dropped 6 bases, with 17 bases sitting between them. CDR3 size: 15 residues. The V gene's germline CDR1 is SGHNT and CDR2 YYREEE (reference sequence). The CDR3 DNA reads TGTGCCAGCAGCCTGGCAGGGTTGGGGCTCAATGAGCAGTTCTTC. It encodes CASSLAGLGLNEQFF.